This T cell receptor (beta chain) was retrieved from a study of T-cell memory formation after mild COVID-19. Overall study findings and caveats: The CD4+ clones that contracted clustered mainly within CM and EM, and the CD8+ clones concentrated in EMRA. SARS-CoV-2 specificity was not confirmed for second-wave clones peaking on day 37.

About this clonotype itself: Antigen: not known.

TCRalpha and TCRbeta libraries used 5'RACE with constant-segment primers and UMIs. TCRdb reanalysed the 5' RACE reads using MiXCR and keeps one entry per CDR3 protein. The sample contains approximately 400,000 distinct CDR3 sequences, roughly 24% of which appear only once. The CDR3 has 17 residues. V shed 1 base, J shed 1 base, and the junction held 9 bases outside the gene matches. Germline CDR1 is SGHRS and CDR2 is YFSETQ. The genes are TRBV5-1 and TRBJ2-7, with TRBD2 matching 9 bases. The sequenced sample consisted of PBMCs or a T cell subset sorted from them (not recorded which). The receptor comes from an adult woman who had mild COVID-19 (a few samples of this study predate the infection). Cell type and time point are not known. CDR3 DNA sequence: TGCGCCAGCAGCTTGCGTTCGGCGGGAGGGCCGTCCTACGAGCAGTACTTC. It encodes CASSLRSAGGPSYEQYF.